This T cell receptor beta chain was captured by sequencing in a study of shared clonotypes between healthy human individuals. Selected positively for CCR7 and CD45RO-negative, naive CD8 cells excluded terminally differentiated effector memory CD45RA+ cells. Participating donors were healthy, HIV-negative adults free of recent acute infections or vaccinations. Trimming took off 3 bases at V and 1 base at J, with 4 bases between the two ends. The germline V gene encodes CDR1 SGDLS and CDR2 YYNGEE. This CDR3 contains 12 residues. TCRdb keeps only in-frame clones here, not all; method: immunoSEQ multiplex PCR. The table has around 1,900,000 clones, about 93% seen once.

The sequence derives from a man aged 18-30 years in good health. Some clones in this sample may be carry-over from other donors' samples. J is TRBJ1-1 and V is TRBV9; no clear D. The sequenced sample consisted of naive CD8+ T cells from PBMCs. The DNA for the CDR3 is TGTGCCAGCAGCGACCAGAACACTGAAGCTTTCTTT. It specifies CASSDQNTEAFF. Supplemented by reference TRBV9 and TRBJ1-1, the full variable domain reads DSGVTQTPKHLITATGQRVTLRCSPRSGDLSVYWYQQSLDQGLQFLIQYYNGEERAKGNILERFSAQQFPDLHSELNLSSLELGDSALYFCASSDQNTEAFFGQGTRLTVV.